These T cell receptor beta chains were read from a single sample in a study of shared clonotypes between healthy human individuals. Data came from immunoSEQ multiplex PCR; TCRdb stores just in-frame clones and leaves some out. Among 1.4 million to 1.5 million clones listed, approximately 97% were seen once. Source material: naive CD4+ T cells sorted from blood. The receptor set was obtained from a man aged 30 to 39 in good health. Both conserved end residues are part of each CDR3. Not every row has a clone size; where given, it reads once, few, many or a size class.

v_call	clone_size	j_call	cdr3_aa
TRBV28	NA	TRBJ2-7	CASSLRTSGAPGAYEQYF
TRBV9	NA	TRBJ2-6	CASSGAGTVTSGANVLTF
TRBV23-1	NA	TRBJ1-2	CASSQGKDGYTF
TRBV27	NA	TRBJ1-5	CASSKDRGEQPQHF
TRBV7-2	NA	TRBJ2-7	CASSLVDEQYF
TRBV4-2	NA	TRBJ2-1	CASSLGLGERPYNEQFF
TRBV4-3	NA	TRBJ1-1	CASSQGPASNTEAFF
TRBV5-1	NA	TRBJ1-4	CASSLAPQNNEKLFF
TRBV4-2	NA	TRBJ2-7	CASSQEGSSVDEQYF
TRBV6-1	NA	TRBJ2-7	CASSDNPGGREQYF
TRBV6-5	once	TRBJ1-5	CASSTRGGQPQHF
TRBV6-1	NA	TRBJ2-1	CASSAGTAQLGEQFF
TRBV11-2	NA	TRBJ2-7	CASSPTGVWTRSAYEQYF